The text below deals with one T cell receptor beta chain. The data were obtained in a study of technical replicates of blood from a few donors. Assay used: immunoSEQ multiplex PCR; TCRdb lists only in-frame clones, some missing. Of 70,000 to 90,000 clones listed, 90% to 95% were seen once; the top ten hold about 0.4%. Germline CDR1 and CDR2: SEHNR and FQNEAQ (reference sequence). V lost 0 bases to trimming and J lost 6 bases, with 19 bases between them. CDR3 length: 17 amino acids. The sequencing sample was made of T cells isolated from PBMCs. The TCR sequence derives from a human donor in good health. V gene TRBV7-9 combines with J gene TRBJ2-3; a weak D match, TRBD1 (6 bases). The CDR3 sequence: CASSLAGGLLVRDTQYF. The CDR3 bases are TGTGCCAGCAGCTTAGCAGGGGGATTGTTAGTAAGGGATACGCAGTATTTT.